This entry features one T cell receptor (beta chain) sequence. TCRdb keeps only in-frame clones here, not all; method: immunoSEQ multiplex PCR. This sample has 40,000 to 60,000 clones, with roughly 90% found just once. These data originate in a study of T cell changes during pregnancy in multiple sclerosis. The CDR3 totals 16 residues. V was clipped by 0 bases and J by 7 bases, with 15 bases between them. The germline CDR1 and CDR2 sequences are LGHNA and YNFKEQ. This chain joins TRBV4-2 and TRBJ1-4; TRBD1 is a possible D gene (5 bases). This receptor was taken from a female donor with multiple sclerosis, enrolled in a pregnancy study. The sequenced sample was CD8+ T cells from peripheral blood mononuclear cells, obtained in the second trimester of pregnancy. The CDR3 bases are TGTGCCAGCAGCCAAGATCTCGCAGGGATGAGTGAAAAACTGTTTTTT. Protein product: CASSQDLAGMSEKLFF.